The text below deals with one TCR beta chain. Its antigen is unidentified. This specimen comes from a study of post-analysis software for immune sequencing data. Study details: As for disease course, relapsing-remitting, secondary progressive and progressive-relapsing multiple sclerosis were all included.

General study findings and limits: Comparison of patients with controls showed five TRBV segments more frequent in patients, TRBV5-6, TRBV5-1 and TRBV20-1 among them. Strong same-batch co-clustering of samples appeared with F measure clustering.

V trimming: 5 bases; J trimming: 8 bases; junction bases outside the gene matches: 11. Germline V CDR1 and CDR2: KGHDR, SFDVKD. This CDR3 region has 16 residues. Unique-molecular-identifier-tagged TCR beta cDNA libraries were used. TCRdb itself ran the PCR reads through MiXCR, one entry per CDR3 protein. Of fewer than 850,000 distinct CDR3 sequences in the sample, 46% were seen once. Sequenced input: blood. The genes are TRBV24-1 and TRBJ2-1, with TRBD2 identical over 10 bases. The receptor was derived from a girl aged 10 to 17 with multiple sclerosis. The CDR3 loop reads CATSAISGRASDEQFF. The CDR3 nucleotides are TGTGCCACCAGTGCCATCAGCGGGAGGGCCTCGGATGAGCAGTTCTTC.